The clone carrying this T cell receptor beta chain was found a few times. This record comes from a study of T cells after yellow fever vaccination. The CDR3 sequence is 18 residues long. CDR1 and CDR2 from the germline V gene are SGHRS and YFSETQ. Losses at the gene ends were 5 bases for V and 0 bases for J; bases not matched to a gene: 14. TCRdb re-called the 5' RACE reads through MiXCR, storing one row per CDR3 protein. The table shows approximately 90,000 distinct CDR3 sequences, with 13% occurring only once. The sequence was obtained from a man aged 18 to 35 who received the YFV17D yellow fever vaccine. The specimen was CD8+ T cells not binding an NS4B(214-222) dextramer, sorted from PBMCs, collected 20 to 25 days after the first yellow fever vaccination. The chain employs TRBV5-1 and TRBJ2-1; TRBD2 matches 7 bases. The CDR3 spells CASRAGTTTLSSYNEQFF. CDR3 in DNA: TGCGCCAGCAGGGCCGGGACTACAACCCTAAGCTCCTACAATGAGCAGTTCTTC.